The clone carrying this TCR beta chain was counted a few times. Original processing methods: Reference gene primer amplification gave estimated nucleated cell counts. Measured with immunoSEQ multiplex PCR; TCRdb has only the in-frame clones, and not every one. From that table come the V and J calls and clone size; the DNA was used to work out D and trimming. The sample includes over 55,000 clones, over 80% of them seen just once. This CDR3 contains 16 residues. CDR1 and CDR2 from the germline V gene are MNHNS and SASEGT. After removal of 2 bases from V and 5 bases from J, the junction contained 10 bases not matched to a gene. The sample comes from a study of blood T cell repertoires in COVID-19. Whole-study context: From the United States, Italy and Spain came samples of acute and convalescent COVID-19. Sources were T cells, B-cell-depleted T cells, or PBMCs; the material itself was cDNA or gDNA.

Sequenced: peripheral blood. The receptor was isolated from a man aged 50 to 60 with active COVID-19. The rearrangement links TRBV6-1 to TRBJ2-5; 8 bases are shared with TRBD2. CDR3 region: CASSEPREGGEETQYF. CDR3 DNA: TGTGCCAGCAGTGAACCCCGGGAGGGAGGGGAGGAGACCCAGTACTTC.